One sample yielded the 14 T cell receptor beta chains listed below, sequenced in a study of T cell responses to AZD1222 COVID-19 vaccine. The repertoire was sequenced with immunoSEQ multiplex PCR; TCRdb's copy has only in-frame clones and lacks some. The profile shows roughly 250,000 clones, approximately 93% of them singletons. The specimen was peripheral blood, collected on day 0 of AZD1222 vaccination. These receptors were collected from an adult in good health.

V usage is TRBV7-2 and J usage is TRBJ2-3; TRBD2 matches at 9 bases. The CDR3 is 17 residues long. Per germline, CDR1 SGHTA and CDR2 FQGNSA. V lost 5 bases, J lost 6 bases, and 15 bases stayed unmatched. The DNA of the CDR3 is TGTGCCAGCAGCCCAGGGGTCCGGCGGGAGGGCCCCGATACGCAGTATTTT. Residues: CASSPGVRREGPDTQYF. The full variable domain, its missing parts supplied by reference TRBV7-2 and TRBJ2-3, is GAGVSQSPSNKVTEKGKDVELRCDPISGHTALYWYRQSLGQGLEFLIYFQGNSAPDKSGLPSDRFSAERTGGSVSTLTIQRTQQEDSAVYLCASSPGVRREGPDTQYFGPGTRLTVL.

The J gene is TRBJ1-5, the V gene TRBV6-6, with D unclear. CDR1 MNHNY and CDR2 SVGAGI come from the germline V gene (reference sequence). Deletions cut 4 bases from V and 7 bases from J, with 8 bases between. This CDR3 spans 12 amino acids. The CDR3 DNA reads as TGTGCCAGCAGTTTTGTTGGGCAGCCCCAGCATTTT. It translates to CASSFVGQPQHF.

The chain has TRBV3-1 (or the pseudogene TRBV3-2) and TRBJ2-1, with TRBD2 identical over 8 bases. V was pared by 4 bases and J by 8 bases, with 19 bases of the junction left unmatched. The CDR3 is 18 residues long. Germline V gene data show CDR1 as LGHDT and CDR2 as YNNKEL (reference sequence). DNA for the CDR3: TGTGCCAGCAGCCCGCCCCCCTCGTGGAGCGGGGGCCAGGATGAGCAGTTCTTC. It encodes CASSPPPSWSGGQDEQFF.

V and J are TRBV10-3 and TRBJ2-2, with D possibly being TRBD1 or TRBD2 (6 bases each). The CDR3 spans 16 residues. Germline V gene lookup returns CDR1 ENHRY and CDR2 SYGVKD. Trimming pared 6 bases from V and 1 base from J, leaving 15 bases between. CDR3 nucleotide sequence: TGTGCCATCAGCCGGGGCGGGACACAGAACACCGGGGAGCTGTTTTTT. Protein: CAISRGGTQNTGELFF.

The J gene is TRBJ1-5, the V gene TRBV2, with 10 bases that match TRBD1. The CDR3 loop spans 13 amino acids. Per the germline V gene, CDR1 is SNHLY and CDR2 is FYNNEI. J lost 7 bases, V lost 6 bases, and 3 bases had no gene match. The CDR3 region has the DNA TGTGCCAGCAGGGGGACAGGGGACCAGCCCCAGCATTTT. Its translation: CASRGTGDQPQHF. Full variable domain (outside the CDR3, taken from reference TRBV2 and TRBJ1-5): EPEVTQTPSHQVTQMGQEVILRCVPISNHLYFYWYRQILGQKVEFLVSFYNNEISEKSEIFDDQFSVERPDGSNFTLKIRSTKLEDSAMYFCASRGTGDQPQHFGDGTRLSIL.

The table lists this clone with a count of one. The rearrangement uses TRBV7-3 and TRBJ2-1; TRBD1 might be the D (5 bases). The germline CDR1 and CDR2 sequences are SGHTA and FQGTGA. Trimming removed 4 bases from V and 2 bases from J, with 6 bases in between. The CDR3 contains 13 residues. The CDR3 nucleotides read TGTGCCAGCAGCTCGACAGCCTACAATGAGCAGTTCTTC. Residues: CASSSTAYNEQFF.

This rearrangement joins TRBV18 to TRBJ2-3; no reliable D call. With 3 bases removed from V and 4 bases from J, the gap between germline ends came to 8 bases. This CDR3 is built from 13 residues. Germline V lookup: CDR1 KGHSH, CDR2 LQKENI. As DNA, the CDR3 is TGTGCCAGCTCACCCGGACCAGCAGATACGCAGTATTTT. Translating it yields CASSPGPADTQYF.

This clone was detected a few times. V and J are TRBV7-2 and TRBJ2-1; D gene ambiguous. This CDR3 spans 13 amino acids. The germline CDR1 and CDR2 sequences are SGHTA and FQGNSA. Between the trimmed V and J ends, which lost 0 bases and 10 bases, there was a span of 10 bases. The CDR3 protein is CASSLAPRREQFF. CDR3 nucleotides: TGTGCCAGCAGCTTAGCGCCCCGTAGAGAGCAGTTCTTC.

V is TRBV16 and J is TRBJ1-2; D gene ambiguous. The CDR3 totals 17 residues. Trimming took 7 bases from V and 3 from J, leaving 24 bases between them. From germline, CDR1 is KGHSY and CDR2 FQNENV. The CDR3 here is CASTQSEHLLFYYGYTF. CDR3 sequence (DNA): TGTGCCAGCACCCAGAGCGAACATCTCCTATTTTACTATGGCTACACCTTC.

The rearrangement links TRBV7-8 to TRBJ2-2, with 7 nucleotides matching TRBD1. CDR1 and CDR2 (germline): SGHVS, FQNEAQ. This CDR3 spans 14 amino acids. V trimming: 5 bases; J trimming: 5 bases; junction bases outside the gene matches: 5. CDR3 coding DNA: TGTGCCAGCAGCGGCCAGGGGGTAACCGGGGAGCTGTTTTTT. This encodes CASSGQGVTGELFF.

The rearrangement joins TRBV11-3 to TRBJ2-2, with 8 positions matching TRBD1. The germline V gene has CDR1 SGHNT and CDR2 YENEEA. V shed 3 bases and J 0 bases; nucleotides not matched to a gene: 0. The CDR3 is made up of 15 amino acids. The CDR3, as DNA: TGTGCCAGCAGCTTGGACAGGGCGAACACCGGGGAGCTGTTTTTT. This gives the protein CASSLDRANTGELFF.

V is TRBV13 and J is TRBJ2-3, with 7 bases that match TRBD2. This CDR3 is built from 15 residues. J gave up 3 bases and V 5 bases, and 8 bases lay outside the gene matches. Germline V CDR1 and CDR2: PRHDT, FYEKMQ (reference sequence). CDR3 protein: CASSQRGHRTDTQYF. CDR3 nucleotides: TGTGCCAGCAGCCAGCGGGGCCACCGTACAGATACGCAGTATTTT.

The chain joins TRBV5-5 to TRBJ1-6; TRBD1 aligns across 7 bases. Trimming removed 4 bases from V and 6 bases from J; junction bases left unmatched: 7. Per the germline V gene, CDR1 is SGHKS and CDR2 is YYEKEE (reference sequence). The CDR3 is 15 residues long. In DNA form, the CDR3 reads TGTGCCAGCAGCCCTCAAGGGGGCCCTAATTCACCCCTCCACTTT. It encodes CASSPQGGPNSPLHF.

The chain couples TRBV4-1 to TRBJ1-5; the D is unclear. Per germline, CDR1 MGHRA and CDR2 YSYEKL. CDR3 size: 16 residues. The V end lost 1 base, the J end lost 1 base, and 11 bases lay between the germline ends. CDR3 nucleotide sequence: TGCGCCAGCAGCCAAGCCCCAGCGGAAAGCAATCAGCCCCAGCATTTT. Its protein product is CASSQAPAESNQPQHF.